This T cell receptor beta chain emerged from a study of PD-L1 blockade in urothelial cancer. Across the whole study: Of prior chemotherapy regimens, patients had received between 0 and 3. At 3 weeks after treatment start (second dose) and again at 6 weeks, blood was analyzed.

Documented time point: pretreatment peripheral blood. The CDR3 is 15 amino acids. From germline, CDR1 is SNHLY and CDR2 FYNNEI. V trimming: 3 bases; J trimming: 5 bases; junction bases outside the gene matches: 7. Here immunoSEQ multiplex PCR was the method, and the copy in TCRdb shows in-frame clones only, minus some. Of about 130,000 clones in the sample, 84% were seen once. The receptor's source is a man aged 50-59 years with urothelial cancer. This specimen consisted of PBMCs, obtained around atezolizumab (anti-PD-L1) treatment. The chain joins TRBV2 to TRBJ2-1; TRBD2 aligns across 7 bases. DNA for the CDR3: TGTGCCAGCAGTGACTACGGGAGGCTCGACAATGAGCAGTTCTTC. Amino acids: CASSDYGRLDNEQFF.